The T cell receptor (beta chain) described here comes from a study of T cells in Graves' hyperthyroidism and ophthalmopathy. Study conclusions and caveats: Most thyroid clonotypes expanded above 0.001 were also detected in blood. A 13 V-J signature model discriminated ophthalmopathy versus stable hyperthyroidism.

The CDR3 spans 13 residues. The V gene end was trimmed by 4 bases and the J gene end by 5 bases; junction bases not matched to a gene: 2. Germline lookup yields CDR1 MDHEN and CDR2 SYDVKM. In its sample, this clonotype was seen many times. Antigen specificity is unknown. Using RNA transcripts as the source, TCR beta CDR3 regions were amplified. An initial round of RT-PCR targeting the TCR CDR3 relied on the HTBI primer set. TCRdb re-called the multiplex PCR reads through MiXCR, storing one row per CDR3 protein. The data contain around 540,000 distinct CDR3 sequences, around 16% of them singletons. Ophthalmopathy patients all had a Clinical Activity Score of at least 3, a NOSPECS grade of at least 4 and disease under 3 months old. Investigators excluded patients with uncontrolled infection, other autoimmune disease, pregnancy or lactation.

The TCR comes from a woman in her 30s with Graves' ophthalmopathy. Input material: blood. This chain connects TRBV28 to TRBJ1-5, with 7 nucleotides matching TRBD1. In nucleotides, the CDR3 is TGTGCCAGCAGTTGGCAGGGGGATCAGCCCCAGCATTTT. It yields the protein CASSWQGDQPQHF.